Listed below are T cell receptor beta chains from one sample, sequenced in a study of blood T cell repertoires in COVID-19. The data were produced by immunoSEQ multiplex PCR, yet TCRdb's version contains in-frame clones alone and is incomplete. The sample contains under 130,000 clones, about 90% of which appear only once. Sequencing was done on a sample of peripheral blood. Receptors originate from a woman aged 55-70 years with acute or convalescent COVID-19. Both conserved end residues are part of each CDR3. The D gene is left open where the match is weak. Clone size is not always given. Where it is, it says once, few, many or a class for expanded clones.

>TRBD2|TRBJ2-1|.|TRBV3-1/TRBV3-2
TGTGCCAGCAGCCAGCGACTAGCGGTTCCTATCCAGGTCTTC
CASSQRLAVPIQVF
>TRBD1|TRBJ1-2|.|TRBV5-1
TGCGCCAGCAGCGAGAACCTACAGGGGAGCGACACCTTC
CASSENLQGSDTF
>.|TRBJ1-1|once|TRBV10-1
TGCGCCACCTCCCCGGGACTCAAGACTGAAGCTTTCTTT
CATSPGLKTEAFF
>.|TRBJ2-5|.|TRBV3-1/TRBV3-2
TGTGCCAGCAGCCCATCAGGCTCCGAGACCCAGTACTTC
CASSPSGSETQYF
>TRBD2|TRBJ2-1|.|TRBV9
TGTGCCAGCAGCGTAGGTAGCGGGGCTTACAATGAGCAGTTCTTC
CASSVGSGAYNEQFF
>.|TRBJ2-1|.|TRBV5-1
TGCGCCAGCCATGAGAGCCCAATCAACTACAATGAGCAGTTCTTC
CASHESPINYNEQFF
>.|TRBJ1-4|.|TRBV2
TGTGCCAGCAGGCAGGTGCAAAATGAAAAACTGTTTTTT
CASRQVQNEKLFF
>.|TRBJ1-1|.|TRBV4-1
TGCGCCAGCAGCCTTACTTTTGGGAGGAACACTGAAGCTTTCTTT
CASSLTFGRNTEAFF
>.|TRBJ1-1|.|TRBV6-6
TGTGCCAGCAACCTGGACAGGAACACTGAAGCTTTCTTT
CASNLDRNTEAFF
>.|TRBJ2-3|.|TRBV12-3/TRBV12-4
TGTGCCAGCAGTTTACTAGATACGCAGTATTTT
CASSLLDTQYF
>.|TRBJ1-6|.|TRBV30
TGTGCCTGGAGTTTGGGGACACAAAATTCACCCCTCCACTTT
CAWSLGTQNSPLHF
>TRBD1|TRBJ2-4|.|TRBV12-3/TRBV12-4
TGTGCCAGCAGTGTTGGGACAGCTATTCAGTACTTC
CASSVGTAIQYF
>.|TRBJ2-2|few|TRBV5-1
TGCGCCAGCAGCATTAACACGGGACACGTCACCGGGGAGCTGTTTTTT
CASSINTGHVTGELFF
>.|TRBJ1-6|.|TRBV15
TGTGCCACCAGCTCCAGGAACAATTCACCCCTCCACTTT
CATSSRNNSPLHF
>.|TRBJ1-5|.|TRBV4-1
TGCGCCAGCAGCCAAGAAGGAGGATCTTATAGCAATCAGCCCCAGCATTTT
CASSQEGGSYSNQPQHF
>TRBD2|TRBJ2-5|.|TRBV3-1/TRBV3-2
TGTGCCAGCAGCCAAGATCAGCCAACTAGCGGGACGCAAGAGACCCAGTACTTC
CASSQDQPTSGTQETQYF
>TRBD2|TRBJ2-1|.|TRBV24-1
TGTGCTACATCGGGAGCGGGAAACAATGAGCAGTTCTTC
CATSGAGNNEQFF
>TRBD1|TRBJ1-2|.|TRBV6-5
TGTGCCAGCAGTCGGGACAGAACTGATGGCTACACCTTC
CASSRDRTDGYTF
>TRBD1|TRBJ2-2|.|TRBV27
TGTGCCAGCAGTCCGATCGGGACAGGAGCCGGGGAGCTGTTTTTT
CASSPIGTGAGELFF
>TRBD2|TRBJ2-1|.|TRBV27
TGTGCCAGCAGGCCAGCGGGAGGGAATGAGCAGTTCTTC
CASRPAGGNEQFF
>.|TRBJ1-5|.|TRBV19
TGTGCCAGTAGTATAGCGGGGGTACGCGGCCAGCCCCAGCATTTT
CASSIAGVRGQPQHF
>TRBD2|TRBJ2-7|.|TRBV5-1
TGCGCCAGCAGCCCCCATAGCGGGAGGTCCTACGAGCAGTACTTC
CASSPHSGRSYEQYF
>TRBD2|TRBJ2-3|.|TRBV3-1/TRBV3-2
TGTGCCAGCAGCCAAAGTTGGGCTAGCGGGAGGGGAACAGATACGCAGTATTTT
CASSQSWASGRGTDTQYF
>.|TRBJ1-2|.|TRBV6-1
TGTGCCAGCAGTGAGAACTTACGGGACTATGGCTACACCTTC
CASSENLRDYGYTF
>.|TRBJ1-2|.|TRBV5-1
TGCGCCAGCACAAACACGGGGGACGGGGGCTATGGCTACACCTTC
CASTNTGDGGYGYTF
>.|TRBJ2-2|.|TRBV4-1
TGCGCCAGCAGCCATACGACCCAGGCCCGGGAGCTGTTTTTT
CASSHTTQARELFF
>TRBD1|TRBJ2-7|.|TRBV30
TGTGCCTGGAGTGTAAACAGGGGATTATACGAGCAGTACTTC
CAWSVNRGLYEQYF
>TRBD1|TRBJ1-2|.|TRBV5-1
TGCGCCAGCAGCTTCGGACAGGATGGTTATGGCTACACCTTC
CASSFGQDGYGYTF
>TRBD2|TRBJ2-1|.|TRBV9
TGTGCCAGCAGCGTAGACGGCGGGAGGGGCAACAATGAGCAGTTCTTC
CASSVDGGRGNNEQFF
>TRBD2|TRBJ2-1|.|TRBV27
TGTGCCAGCAGATCACCGGGACTAGCGGACTCCTACAATGAGCAGTTCTTC
CASRSPGLADSYNEQFF
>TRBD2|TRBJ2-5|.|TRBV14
TGTGCCAGCAGCCAACTAGCGGGAGAATGGACCCAGTACTTC
CASSQLAGEWTQYF
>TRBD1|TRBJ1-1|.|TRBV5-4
TGTGCCAGCAGCTTGGGGGACAGGGTTGGCACTGAAGCTTTCTTT
CASSLGDRVGTEAFF
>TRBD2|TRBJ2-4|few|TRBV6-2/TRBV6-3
TGTGCCAGCAGTTACGAGACTAGCGGCAGTTCAAGGGGAAACATTCAGTACTTC
CASSYETSGSSRGNIQYF
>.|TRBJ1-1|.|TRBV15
TGTGCCACCAGCAGATGGACAGCGCTGAACACTGAAGCTTTCTTT
CATSRWTALNTEAFF
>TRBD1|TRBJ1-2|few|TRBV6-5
TGTGCCAGCAGTTCATCCGGACAGGGCTCTGGCTACACCTTC
CASSSSGQGSGYTF
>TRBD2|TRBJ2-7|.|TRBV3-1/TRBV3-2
TGTGCCAGCAGCCCCAGGACTAGCGGGGCCTACGAGCAGTACTTC
CASSPRTSGAYEQYF
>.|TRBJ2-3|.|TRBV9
TGTGCCAGCAGCCCCGCTCCAGCGGGCACAGATACGCAGTATTTT
CASSPAPAGTDTQYF
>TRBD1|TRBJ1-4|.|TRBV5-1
TGCGCCAGCAGTTCCGGACAGGGAGGATGGGAAAAACTGTTTTTT
CASSSGQGGWEKLFF
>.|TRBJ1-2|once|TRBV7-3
TGTGCCAGCAGCTTAAACACAGGCTATGGCTACACCTTC
CASSLNTGYGYTF
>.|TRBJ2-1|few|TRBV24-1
TGTGCCACCAGTGAATTCAACAATGAGCAGTTCTTC
CATSEFNNEQFF
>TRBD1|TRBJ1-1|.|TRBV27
TGTGCCAGCAGTCTTAGGACAGGGGTGGGAGCTTTCTTT
CASSLRTGVGAFF
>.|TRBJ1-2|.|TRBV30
TGTGCCTGGAGTTTAGGTAGACAGGTCGATGGCTACACCTTC
CAWSLGRQVDGYTF
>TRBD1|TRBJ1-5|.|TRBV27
TGTGCCAGCAGTCCCGGACAGGGCAATCAGCCCCAGCATTTT
CASSPGQGNQPQHF
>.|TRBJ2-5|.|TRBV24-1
TGTGCCACCAGTGACCCGAAGCCTGACCAAGAGACCCAGTACTTC
CATSDPKPDQETQYF
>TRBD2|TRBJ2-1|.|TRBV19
TGTGCCAGTAGCGGAGGACTAGCCTACAATGAGCAGTTCTTC
CASSGGLAYNEQFF
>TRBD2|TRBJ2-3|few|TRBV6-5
TGTGCCAGCAGGAGGACTAGCGGGAGAACAGATACGCAGTATTTT
CASRRTSGRTDTQYF
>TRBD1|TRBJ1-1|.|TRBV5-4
TGTGCCAGCAGCGGTTCCGGGACAGGGATTCATCTGGCTTTCTTT
CASSGSGTGIHLAFF
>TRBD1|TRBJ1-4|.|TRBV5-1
TGCGCCAGCAGCTTGGTAGGGACAGGGGTTAATGAAAAACTGTTTTTT
CASSLVGTGVNEKLFF
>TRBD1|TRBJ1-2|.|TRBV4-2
TGTGCCAGCAGCCAAGTCGGGACAGGGGATAATGGCTACACCTTC
CASSQVGTGDNGYTF